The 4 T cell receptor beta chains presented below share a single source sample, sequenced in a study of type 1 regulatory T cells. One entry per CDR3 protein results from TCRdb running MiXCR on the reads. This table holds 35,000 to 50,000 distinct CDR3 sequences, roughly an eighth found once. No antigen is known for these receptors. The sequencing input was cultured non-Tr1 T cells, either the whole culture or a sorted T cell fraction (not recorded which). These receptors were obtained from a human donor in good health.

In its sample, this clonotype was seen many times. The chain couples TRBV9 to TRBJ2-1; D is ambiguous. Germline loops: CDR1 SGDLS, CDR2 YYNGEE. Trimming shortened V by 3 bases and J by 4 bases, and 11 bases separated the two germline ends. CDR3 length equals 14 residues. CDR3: CASSGRVEYNEQFF. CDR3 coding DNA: TGTGCCAGCAGCGGCCGGGTCGAATACAATGAGCAGTTCTTC.

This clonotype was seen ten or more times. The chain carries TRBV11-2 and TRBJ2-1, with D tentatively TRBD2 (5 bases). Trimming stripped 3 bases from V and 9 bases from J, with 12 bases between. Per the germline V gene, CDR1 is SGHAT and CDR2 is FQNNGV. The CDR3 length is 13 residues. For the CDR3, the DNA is TGTGCCAGCAGCTTGGACTGGCGTTTTGAGCAGTTCTTC. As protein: CASSLDWRFEQFF.

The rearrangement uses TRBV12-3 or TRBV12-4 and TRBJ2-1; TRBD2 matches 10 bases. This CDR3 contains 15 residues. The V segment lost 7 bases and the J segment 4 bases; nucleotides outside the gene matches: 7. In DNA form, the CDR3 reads TGTGCCAGCACCATCGTAGCGGGAGGTTACAATGAGCAGTTCTTC. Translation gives CASTIVAGGYNEQFF.

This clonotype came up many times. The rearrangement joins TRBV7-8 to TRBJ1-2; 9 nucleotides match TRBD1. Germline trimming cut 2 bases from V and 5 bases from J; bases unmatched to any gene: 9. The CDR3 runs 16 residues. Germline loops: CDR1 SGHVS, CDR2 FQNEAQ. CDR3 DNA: TGTGCCAGCAGCTTACCGGGACAGGGATCGGAGTATGGCTACACCTTC. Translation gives CASSLPGQGSEYGYTF.